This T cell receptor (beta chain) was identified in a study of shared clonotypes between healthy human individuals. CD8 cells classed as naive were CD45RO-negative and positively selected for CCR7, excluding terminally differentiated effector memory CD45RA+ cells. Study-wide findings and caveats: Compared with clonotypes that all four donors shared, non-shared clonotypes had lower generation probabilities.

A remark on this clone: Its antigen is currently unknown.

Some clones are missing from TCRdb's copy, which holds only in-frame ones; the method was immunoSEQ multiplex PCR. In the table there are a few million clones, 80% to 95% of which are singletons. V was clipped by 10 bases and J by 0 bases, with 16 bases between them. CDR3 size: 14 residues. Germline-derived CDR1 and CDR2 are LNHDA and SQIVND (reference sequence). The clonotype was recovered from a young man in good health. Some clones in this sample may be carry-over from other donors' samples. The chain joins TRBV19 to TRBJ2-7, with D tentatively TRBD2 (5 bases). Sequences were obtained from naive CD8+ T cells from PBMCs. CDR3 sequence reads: CATARADGSYEQYF. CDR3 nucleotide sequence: TGTGCCACCGCGAGGGCAGACGGCTCCTACGAGCAGTACTTC.